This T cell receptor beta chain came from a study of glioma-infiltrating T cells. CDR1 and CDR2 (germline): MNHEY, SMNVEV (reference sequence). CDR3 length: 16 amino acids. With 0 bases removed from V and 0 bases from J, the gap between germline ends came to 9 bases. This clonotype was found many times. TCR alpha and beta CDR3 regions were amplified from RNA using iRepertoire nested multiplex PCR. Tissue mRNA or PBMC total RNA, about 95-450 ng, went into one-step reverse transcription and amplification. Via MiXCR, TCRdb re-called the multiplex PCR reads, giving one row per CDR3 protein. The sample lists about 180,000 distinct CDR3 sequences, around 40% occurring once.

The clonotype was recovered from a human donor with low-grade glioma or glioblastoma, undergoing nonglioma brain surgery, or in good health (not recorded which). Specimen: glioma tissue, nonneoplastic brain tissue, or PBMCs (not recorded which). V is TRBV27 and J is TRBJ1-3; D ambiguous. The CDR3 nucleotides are TGTGCCAGCAGTTTATCGTTGACTTTCTCTGGAAACACCATATATTTT. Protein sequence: CASSLSLTFSGNTIYF.